The 13 T cell receptor beta chains listed next were all sequenced from one sample in a study of cytomegalovirus exposure and HLA in healthy donors. The assay was immunoSEQ multiplex PCR, and TCRdb's table has in-frame clones only and misses some. This table holds 90,000 to 130,000 clones, roughly 90% found once. Sequenced: PBMCs. The receptors stem from a woman aged 25 to 45 in good health and CMV-seropositive.

The J gene is TRBJ1-1, the V gene TRBV27, with TRBD1 identical over 7 bases. V was pared by 5 bases and J by 6 bases, with 6 bases of the junction left unmatched. Looked up from germline, CDR1 is MNHEY and CDR2 is SMNVEV (reference sequence). The CDR3 totals 13 residues. CDR3 sequence reads: CASSAGGLAEAFF. CDR3 nucleotide sequence: TGTGCCAGCAGTGCAGGGGGGCTCGCTGAAGCTTTCTTT.

The chain is built from TRBV11-3 and TRBJ2-1; 12 bases agree with TRBD2. Looked up from germline, CDR1 is SGHNT and CDR2 is YENEEA. The CDR3 extends over 17 amino acids. The J segment lost 6 bases and the V segment lost 5 bases, leaving 11 bases of the junction unmatched. The CDR3 is CASSRSPTSGRGNEQFF. The CDR3 DNA is TGTGCCAGCAGCCGATCTCCGACTAGCGGGAGAGGCAATGAGCAGTTCTTC.

The V call is TRBV7-3, the J call TRBJ2-7, with 8 bases aligning to TRBD2. Germline V CDR1 and CDR2: SGHTA, FQGTGA. The CDR3 sequence is 16 residues long. J gave up 0 bases and V 4 bases, and 8 bases lay outside the gene matches. The CDR3 region has the DNA TGTGCCAGCAGCTCCCAGACTAGCGCAAGCTCCTACGAGCAGTACTTC. Translating it yields CASSSQTSASSYEQYF.

The gene calls are TRBV11-2 and TRBJ2-2; possibly TRBD2 for D (5 bases). Germline V CDR1 and CDR2: SGHAT, FQNNGV. V was cut by 5 bases and J by 5 bases, with 15 bases left in between. The CDR3 runs 15 residues. CDR3 nucleotides: TGTGCCAGCAGCCAGGTCTTAACGGGGACCGGGGAGCTGTTTTTT. It yields the protein CASSQVLTGTGELFF.

For the CDR3, the DNA is TGTGCCATCGTAGGGTTGGGAGTCACTGAAGCTTTCTTT. This encodes CAIVGLGVTEAFF. This chain joins TRBV10-3 and TRBJ1-1; no firm D call. CDR1 ENHRY and CDR2 SYGVKD come from the germline V gene. This CDR3 comprises 13 residues. Trimming removed 8 bases at V and 4 bases at J, with 14 bases between.

The chain links TRBV10-3 to TRBJ2-7; D perhaps matches TRBD2 (7 bases). With 2 bases removed from V and 6 bases from J, the gap between germline ends came to 14 bases. This CDR3 spans 14 amino acids. In germline, CDR1 is ENHRY, CDR2 SYGVKD. Written as DNA, the CDR3 is TGTGCCATCAGTGAGAGGGGGACTACGACCGAGCAGTACTTC. This codes for CAISERGTTTEQYF.

The V call is TRBV15, the J call TRBJ1-3; no clear D. The CDR3 runs to 14 residues. Trimming removed 3 bases from V and 0 bases from J, with 6 bases in between. The germline gives CDR1 LNHNV, CDR2 YYDKDF (reference sequence). The CDR3 here is CATSSPSSGNTIYF. The CDR3 bases are TGTGCCACCAGCAGCCCCTCCTCTGGAAACACCATATATTTT.

J is TRBJ2-3 and V is TRBV27; 8 nucleotides agree with TRBD1. V lost 5 bases, J lost 2 bases, and 6 bases stayed unmatched. In germline, CDR1 is MNHEY, CDR2 SMNVEV (reference sequence). The CDR3 has 15 residues. The CDR3, as DNA: TGTGCCAGCAGTCCAACAGGGGGGATCACAGATACGCAGTATTTT. Its protein product is CASSPTGGITDTQYF.

The V and J genes are TRBV6-5 and TRBJ2-3, with 8 bases aligning to TRBD2. Germline CDR1 reads MNHEY; CDR2 reads SVGAGI. V was clipped by 6 bases and J by 2 bases; unmatched bases: 7. This CDR3 has 15 amino acids. The CDR3 loop is CASSRGGHDTDTQYF. The CDR3, as DNA: TGTGCCAGCAGCCGCGGGGGGCACGACACAGATACGCAGTATTTT.

This clone was seen only a few times. V is TRBV6-5 and J is TRBJ2-7, with a weak D call TRBD1 (6 bases). Germline V lookup: CDR1 MNHEY, CDR2 SVGAGI. The CDR3 spans 15 residues. Deletions cut 6 bases from V and 1 base from J, with 16 bases between. The CDR3 loop is CASRALRDTSYEQYF. In DNA form, the CDR3 reads TGTGCCAGCAGGGCTCTCCGGGACACTTCCTACGAGCAGTACTTC.

The genes are TRBV7-9 and TRBJ1-3; the D is unclear. The CDR3 extends over 14 amino acids. The ends were cut back, 2 bases at V and 6 bases at J, with 11 bases in the middle. From germline, CDR1 is SEHNR and CDR2 FQNEAQ (reference sequence). The CDR3 DNA reads as TGTGCCAGCAGCTTAAGGACTGCTGAAAACACCATATATTTT. It translates to CASSLRTAENTIYF. The full variable domain, in which reference TRBV7-9 and TRBJ1-3 provide the parts outside the CDR3, is DTGVSQNPRHKITKRGQNVTFRCDPISEHNRLYWYRQTLGQGPEFLTYFQNEAQLEKSRLLSDRFSAERPKGSFSTLEIQRTEQGDSAMYLCASSLRTAENTIYFGEGSWLTVV.

A word on this clone: This same CDR3 is encoded by further DNA sequences in the sample. The chain employs TRBV9 and TRBJ2-1; 9 positions match TRBD2. Germline V gene lookup returns CDR1 SGDLS and CDR2 YYNGEE. V lost 0 bases and J lost 4; bases outside the gene matches: 2. The CDR3 is 15 residues long. CDR3 loop: CASSVGLAGYNEQFF. The CDR3 DNA reads TGTGCCAGCAGCGTAGGCCTAGCGGGGTACAATGAGCAGTTCTTC.

The chain uses TRBV2 and TRBJ1-1, with D uncertain. From germline, CDR1 is SNHLY and CDR2 FYNNEI. Deletions cut 5 bases from V and 3 bases from J, with 10 bases between. CDR3 length: 13 residues. CDR3 nucleotide sequence: TGTGCCAGCAGTAGTGACGGGTACACTGAAGCTTTCTTT. Residues: CASSSDGYTEAFF.